These 8 T cell receptor beta chains were all obtained from the same sample, sequenced in a study of blood T cell repertoires in COVID-19. TCRdb keeps only in-frame clones here, not all; method: immunoSEQ multiplex PCR. Counted here are around 200,000 clones, nearly 90% occurring once; the ten biggest clones make up approximately 2.1%. The sample taken for sequencing was PBMCs or T cells enriched from blood (not recorded which). The receptors stem from a woman aged 40 to 49 with acute COVID-19.

The V gene is TRBV18, the J gene TRBJ2-5; 11 positions agree with TRBD1. CDR1 is KGHSH, CDR2 LQKENI, per germline. The V and J ends lost 4 bases and 5 bases, in that order; junction bases with no gene match: 3. This CDR3 is built from 14 residues. In nucleotides, the CDR3 is TGTGCCAGCTCACGGACAGGGGGCGGGGAGACCCAGTACTTC. This sequence encodes CASSRTGGGETQYF.

The CDR3 DNA sequence: TGTGCCACCAGTGATTTAGGGGCCACAACCTACAATGAGCAGTTCTTC. The encoded protein is CATSDLGATTYNEQFF. The chain combines TRBV24-1 with TRBJ2-1, with D possibly TRBD1 on 5 matching bases. The germline gives CDR1 KGHDR, CDR2 SFDVKD. The CDR3 covers 16 residues. Between the trimmed V and J ends, which lost 1 base and 2 bases, there was a span of 11 bases.

The rearrangement uses TRBV3-1 (or the pseudogene TRBV3-2) and TRBJ2-7, with 12 bases aligning to TRBD1. The junction had 6 bases not matched to a gene; V was cut back by 5 bases and J by 4 bases. In germline, CDR1 is LGHDT, CDR2 YNNKEL (reference sequence). The length of the CDR3 is 15 residues. CDR3 nucleotide sequence: TGTGCCAGCAGCATAATGGGACAGGGGGCGTACGAGCAGTACTTC. Protein product: CASSIMGQGAYEQYF.

This clone was picked up a small number of times. CDR3 nucleotide sequence: TGTGCCAGCAGCCAAAGGACTAGCGGGGAGACCCAGTACTTC. Translated, it gives CASSQRTSGETQYF. V gene TRBV4-2 combines with J gene TRBJ2-5; 11 bases match TRBD2. V lost 2 bases to trimming and J lost 5 bases; unmatched junction nucleotides: 1. The germline gives CDR1 LGHNA, CDR2 YNFKEQ. The CDR3 is 14 residues long.

The chain recombines TRBV6-4 with TRBJ1-1; D unclear. The CDR3 loop spans 15 amino acids. Germline CDR1 and CDR2: MRHNA and SNTAGT. Trimming removed 5 bases at V and 0 bases at J, with 13 bases between. The CDR3 reads CASSREGGMNTEAFF. CDR3 nucleotide sequence: TGTGCCAGCAGTAGGGAGGGAGGCATGAACACTGAAGCTTTCTTT.

V usage is TRBV28 and J usage is TRBJ1-4; D gene ambiguous. The CDR3 extends over 11 amino acids. Germline V gives CDR1 MDHEN, CDR2 SYDVKM. Between the trimmed V and J ends, which lost 5 bases and 7 bases, there was a span of 5 bases. CDR3: CASSTVEKLFF. In DNA form, the CDR3 reads TGTGCCAGCAGTACGGTTGAAAAACTGTTTTTT.

This clone was observed a handful of times. This chain links TRBV2 with TRBJ1-6; weak D call: TRBD1 (5 bases). CDR1 is SNHLY and CDR2 is FYNNEI in the germline V gene. The CDR3 length is 14 residues. Deletions cut 8 bases from V and 5 bases from J, with 13 bases between. The CDR3 region has the DNA TGTGCCAGCTGCCTCGACAGCCATAATTCACCCCTCCACTTT. Encoded protein: CASCLDSHNSPLHF.

This chain joins TRBV7-3 and TRBJ2-5; D possibly corresponds to TRBD2 (6 bases). Looked up from germline, CDR1 is SGHTA and CDR2 is FQGTGA. CDR3 length equals 14 residues. Trimming removed 0 bases at V and 2 bases at J, with 7 bases between. The CDR3 coding sequence is TGTGCCAGCAGCTTAACTGGGGGGCAAGAGACCCAGTACTTC. Its protein is CASSLTGGQETQYF.